Below, 16 T cell receptor beta chains from the same sample are listed, as sequenced in a study of vaccination effects on CD4 cells after COVID-19. Sequencing was performed with immunoSEQ multiplex PCR; in TCRdb, only in-frame clones are kept and a portion is missing. This sample has 40,000 to 45,000 clones; about two thirds occur once, and the top ten carry roughly 8%. CD4+ T cell isolation took place after 10 days of culture. Each participant was administered two doses of either the BNT162b2 or the mRNA-1273 vaccine. No antigen is known for these receptors. The source was CD4+ T cells from PBMCs cultured without peptide, collected after COVID-19 vaccination. These receptors all stem from a human donor who received a COVID-19 vaccine.

This clone has a handful of counts. This chain uses TRBV19 with TRBJ1-2, with D uncertain. There are 13 residues in the CDR3. The V end lost 3 bases, the J end lost 2 bases, and 7 bases lay between the germline ends. The germline V gene has CDR1 LNHDA and CDR2 SQIVND (reference sequence). CDR3 DNA: TGTGCCAGTAGTATGGGAGGGAACTATGGCTACACCTTC. Translated, it gives CASSMGGNYGYTF.

The chain uses TRBV5-6 and TRBJ1-2, with no clear D. V was pared by 0 bases and J by 5 bases, with 8 bases between. The germline V gene encodes CDR1 SGHDT and CDR2 YYEEEE. This CDR3 has 13 amino acids. CDR3 in DNA: TGTGCCAGCAGCTTGGAGCAGATATATGGCTACACCTTC. This gives the protein CASSLEQIYGYTF. Full variable domain (rest looked up from reference TRBV5-6 and TRBJ1-2): DAGVTQSPTHLIKTRGQQVTLRCSPKSGHDTVSWYQQALGQGPQFIFQYYEEEERQRGNFPDRFSGHQFPNYSSELNVNALLLGDSALYLCASSLEQIYGYTFGSGTRLTVV.

This chain links TRBV6-6 with TRBJ1-6, with D maybe TRBD1 (6 bases). Germline CDR1 is MNHNY and CDR2 is SVGAGI (reference sequence). Trimming took off 2 bases at V and 7 bases at J, with 9 bases between the two ends. This CDR3 has 14 amino acids. CDR3 protein: CASSYEGGNSPLHF. DNA of the CDR3: TGTGCCAGCAGTTACGAGGGGGGAAATTCACCCCTCCACTTT.

J is TRBJ1-2 and V is TRBV19; D is uncertain. This CDR3 is built from 12 residues. V lost 7 bases to trimming and J lost 5 bases, with 11 bases between them. The germline V gene encodes CDR1 LNHDA and CDR2 SQIVND (reference sequence). As DNA, the CDR3 is TGTGCCAGTAAAGAGGGAGGGTATGGCTACACCTTC. Translated, it gives CASKEGGYGYTF.

The V call is TRBV3-1 (or the pseudogene TRBV3-2), the J call TRBJ2-1; D call uncertain. The V gene lost 2 bases and the J gene lost 9 bases, with 5 bases spanning the gap. CDR1 LGHDT and CDR2 YNNKEL come from the germline V gene (reference sequence). This CDR3 contains 11 residues. The CDR3 DNA reads TGTGCCAGCAGCCAACTTGGTGAGCAGTTCTTC. Translation: CASSQLGEQFF.

The chain uses TRBV7-9 and TRBJ2-5; D is ambiguous. Germline CDR1 reads SEHNR; CDR2 reads FQNEAQ (reference sequence). Trimming stripped 5 bases from V and 2 bases from J, with 9 bases between. CDR3 size: 13 residues. The CDR3 coding sequence is TGTGCCAGCAGCCTTCCTCCTCAAGAGACCCAGTACTTC. This translates into CASSLPPQETQYF.

This clone was counted only a few times. The rearrangement joins TRBV2 to TRBJ2-1; TRBD1 aligns across 9 bases. Looked up from germline, CDR1 is SNHLY and CDR2 is FYNNEI. The CDR3 is 12 amino acids. Trimming at V came to 8 bases and at J to 4 bases, leaving 0 bases not matched to a gene. CDR3 sequence reads: CASDRGYNEQFF. As DNA, the CDR3 is TGTGCCAGCGACAGGGGGTACAATGAGCAGTTCTTC.

The chain carries TRBV6-5 and TRBJ1-5; D may be TRBD1 (5 bases). The germline V gene encodes CDR1 MNHEY and CDR2 SVGAGI. The CDR3 extends over 14 amino acids. V was trimmed by 7 bases and J by 0 bases, leaving 10 bases between them. The CDR3: CASTRGDSNQPQHF. The CDR3 nucleotides are TGTGCCAGCACGCGGGGCGATAGCAATCAGCCCCAGCATTTT.

The V and J genes are TRBV6-1 and TRBJ1-4, with D unclear. Trimming stripped 2 bases from V and 10 bases from J, with 11 bases between. The length of the CDR3 is 13 residues. CDR1 is MNHNS, CDR2 SASEGT, per germline. The DNA for the CDR3 is TGTGCCAGCAGTGAAAGGGTAGAGGCAAAACTGTTTTTT. Its translation: CASSERVEAKLFF.

This chain joins TRBV12-3 or TRBV12-4 and TRBJ2-5; D remains ambiguous. The CDR3 is 13 residues long. The V and J ends lost 2 bases and 5 bases respectively, with 9 bases between them. CDR3 bases: TGTGCCAGCAGTTTATGGTTGTTTGAGACCCAGTACTTC. Its protein is CASSLWLFETQYF.

V and J are TRBV19 and TRBJ2-2; no clear D gene. The CDR3 has 15 amino acids. The V gene lost 3 bases and the J gene lost 0 bases, with 8 bases spanning the gap. Germline assignment: CDR1 LNHDA and CDR2 SQIVND (reference sequence). The CDR3 DNA reads TGTGCCAGTAGTATGTGGTCCACGAACACCGGGGAGCTGTTTTTT. Protein sequence: CASSMWSTNTGELFF.

This clone was recorded only once. The V and J genes are TRBV11-1 and TRBJ1-1, with TRBD1 identical over 8 bases. The CDR3 totals 14 residues. CDR1 and CDR2 from the germline V gene are SGHAT and FQDESV (reference sequence). Trimming removed 3 bases from V and 1 base from J; junction bases left unmatched: 1. The CDR3: CASSFGTGNTEAFF. CDR3 DNA sequence: TGTGCCAGCAGCTTCGGGACAGGGAACACTGAAGCTTTCTTT. The variable domain in full, with the rest retrieved from reference TRBV11-1 and TRBJ1-1, is EAEVAQSPRYKITEKSQAVAFWCDPISGHATLYWYRQILGQGPELLVQFQDESVVDDSQLPKDRFSAERLKGVDSTLKIQPAELGDSAMYLCASSFGTGNTEAFFGQGTRLTVV.

This clone appeared a few times. This chain connects TRBV3-1 (or the pseudogene TRBV3-2) to TRBJ1-3; D uncertain. Germline V gene sequence: CDR1 LGHDT, CDR2 YNNKEL (reference sequence). The CDR3 runs to 17 residues. V lost 1 base, J lost 0 bases, and 13 bases lay in between. The CDR3 nucleotides read TGTGCCAGCAGCCAAGGAGCCGGCGGACGCTCTGGAAACACCATATATTTT. It is translated as CASSQGAGGRSGNTIYF.

The CDR3 DNA follows: TGTGCCAGCAGCCGAGCGGGAGGGCACAATGAGCAGTTCTTC. Translated, it gives CASSRAGGHNEQFF. The rearrangement uses TRBV3-1 (or the pseudogene TRBV3-2) and TRBJ2-1; 10 bases agree with TRBD2. This CDR3 is built from 14 residues. Trimming took 4 bases from V and 5 from J; bases not matched to a gene: 2. From germline, CDR1 is LGHDT and CDR2 YNNKEL (reference sequence).

This clone came up a few times. In the same sample, other DNA sequences code for this CDR3. This rearrangement joins TRBV7-9 to TRBJ1-2; D perhaps matches TRBD1 (5 bases). From germline, CDR1 is SEHNR and CDR2 FQNEAQ (reference sequence). Trimming cost V 5 bases and J 2 bases, with 9 bases left between them. CDR3 length: 13 amino acids. The DNA of the CDR3 is TGTGCCAGCAGCCTCGACAGCAACTATGGCTACACCTTC. It translates to CASSLDSNYGYTF.

The chain combines TRBV5-4 with TRBJ1-6; TRBD1 matches at 9 bases. Trimming cost V 0 bases and J 7 bases; bases outside gene matches: 8. Per germline, CDR1 SGHNT and CDR2 YYREEE (reference sequence). The CDR3 is 17 amino acids. CDR3 nucleotide sequence: TGTGCCAGCAGCTTGGGGCCCCCGGGACAGGGAAATTCACCCCTCCACTTT. Protein sequence: CASSLGPPGQGNSPLHF.